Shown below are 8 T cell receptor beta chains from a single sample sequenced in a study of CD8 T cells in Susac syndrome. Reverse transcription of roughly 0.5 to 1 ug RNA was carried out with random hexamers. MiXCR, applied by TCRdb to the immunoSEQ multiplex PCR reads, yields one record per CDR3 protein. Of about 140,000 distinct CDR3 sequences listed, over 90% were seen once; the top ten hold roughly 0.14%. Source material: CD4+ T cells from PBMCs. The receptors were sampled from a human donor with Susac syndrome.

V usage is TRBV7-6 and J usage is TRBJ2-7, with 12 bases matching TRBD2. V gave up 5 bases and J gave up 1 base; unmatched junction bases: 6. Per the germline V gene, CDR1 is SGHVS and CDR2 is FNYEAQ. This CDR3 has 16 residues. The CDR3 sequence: CASSGTGTSGSYEQYF. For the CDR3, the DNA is TGTGCCAGCAGCGGCACGGGGACTAGCGGGTCCTACGAGCAGTACTTC.

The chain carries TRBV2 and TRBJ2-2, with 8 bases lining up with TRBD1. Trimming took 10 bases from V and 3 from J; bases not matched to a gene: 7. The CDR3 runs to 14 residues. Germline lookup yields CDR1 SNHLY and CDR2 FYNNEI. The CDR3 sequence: CATSQGDYTGELFF. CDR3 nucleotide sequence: TGTGCCACCTCACAGGGGGACTACACCGGGGAGCTGTTTTTT.

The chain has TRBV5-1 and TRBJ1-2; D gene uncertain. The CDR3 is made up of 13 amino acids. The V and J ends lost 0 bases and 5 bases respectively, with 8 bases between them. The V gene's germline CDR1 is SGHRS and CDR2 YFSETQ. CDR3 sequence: CASSLEGQYGYTF. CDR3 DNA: TGCGCCAGCAGCTTGGAAGGGCAGTATGGCTACACCTTC.

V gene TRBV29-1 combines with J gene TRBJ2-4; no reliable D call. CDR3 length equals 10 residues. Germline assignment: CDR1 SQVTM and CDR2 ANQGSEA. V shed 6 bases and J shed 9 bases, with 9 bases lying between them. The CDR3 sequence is CSVPWGIQYF. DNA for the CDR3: TGCAGCGTCCCCTGGGGCATTCAGTACTTC.

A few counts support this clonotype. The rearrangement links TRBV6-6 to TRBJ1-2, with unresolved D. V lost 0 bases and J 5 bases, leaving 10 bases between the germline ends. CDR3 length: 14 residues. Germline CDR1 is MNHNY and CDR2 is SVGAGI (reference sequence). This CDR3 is CASSYSSDLYGYTF. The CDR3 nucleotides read TGTGCCAGCAGTTACTCGTCAGACTTATATGGCTACACCTTC.

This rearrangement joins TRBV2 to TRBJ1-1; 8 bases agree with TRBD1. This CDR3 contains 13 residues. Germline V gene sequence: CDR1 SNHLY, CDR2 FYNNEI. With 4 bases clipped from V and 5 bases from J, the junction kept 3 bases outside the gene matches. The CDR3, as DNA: TGTGCCAGCAGTGGACAGGGGTGGACTGAAGCTTTCTTT. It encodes CASSGQGWTEAFF.

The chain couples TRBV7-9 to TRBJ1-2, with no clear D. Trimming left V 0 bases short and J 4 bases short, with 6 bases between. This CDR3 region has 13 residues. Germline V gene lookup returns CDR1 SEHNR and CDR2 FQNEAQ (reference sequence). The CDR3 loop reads CASSLARGYGYTF. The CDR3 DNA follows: TGTGCCAGCAGCTTAGCGAGAGGCTATGGCTACACCTTC.

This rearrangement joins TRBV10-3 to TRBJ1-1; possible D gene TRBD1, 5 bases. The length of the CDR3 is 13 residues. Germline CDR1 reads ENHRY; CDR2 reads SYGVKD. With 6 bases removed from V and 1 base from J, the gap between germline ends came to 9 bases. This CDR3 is CAIRTEKNTEAFF. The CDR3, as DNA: TGTGCCATCAGGACAGAAAAGAACACTGAAGCTTTCTTT.